This T cell receptor (beta chain) derives from a study of early T cells in non-severe SARS-CoV-2 infection. Study-wide background: Bulk RNA taken from unsorted whole blood was sequenced, leaving chains unpaired.

Researchers attached unique molecular identifiers to individual cDNA molecules. A single record per CDR3 protein comes from TCRdb applying MiXCR to the 5' RACE reads. The data contain about 64,000 distinct CDR3 sequences, roughly 12% of them singletons. The germline gives CDR1 SGHKS, CDR2 YYEKEE (reference sequence). There are 15 residues in the CDR3. To note about this clonotype: Antigen: not known. One junction end disagrees with the germline gene, perhaps due to a read error.

General study results and limits: A preference for anti-spike CD8 responses marked VDJdb matching, which missed private and CD4 specificities.

The receptor's source is an adult who was a healthcare worker with PCR-confirmed SARS-CoV-2 infection or an uninfected control (not recorded which). Source: whole blood, taken at baseline. The chain links TRBV5-5 to TRBJ2-3; D not resolved. CDR3: CASSLVQVSTDTQNF. CDR3 DNA: TGTGCCAGCAGCTTGGTTCAGGTTAGCACAGATACGCAGAATTTT.